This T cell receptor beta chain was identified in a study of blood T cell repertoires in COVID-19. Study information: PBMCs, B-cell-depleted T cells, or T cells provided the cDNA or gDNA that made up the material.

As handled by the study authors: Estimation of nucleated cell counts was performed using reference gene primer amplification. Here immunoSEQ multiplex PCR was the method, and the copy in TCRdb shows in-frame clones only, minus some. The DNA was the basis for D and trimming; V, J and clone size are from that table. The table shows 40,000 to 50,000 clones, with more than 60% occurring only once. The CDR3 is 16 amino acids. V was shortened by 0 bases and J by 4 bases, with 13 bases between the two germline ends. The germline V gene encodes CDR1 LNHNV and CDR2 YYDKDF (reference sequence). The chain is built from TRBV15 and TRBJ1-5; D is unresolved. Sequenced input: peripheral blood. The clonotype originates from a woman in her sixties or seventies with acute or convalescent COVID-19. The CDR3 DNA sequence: TGTGCCACCAGCAGAGATCGAGGGATCCCAAATCAGCCCCAGCATTTT. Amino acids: CATSRDRGIPNQPQHF.